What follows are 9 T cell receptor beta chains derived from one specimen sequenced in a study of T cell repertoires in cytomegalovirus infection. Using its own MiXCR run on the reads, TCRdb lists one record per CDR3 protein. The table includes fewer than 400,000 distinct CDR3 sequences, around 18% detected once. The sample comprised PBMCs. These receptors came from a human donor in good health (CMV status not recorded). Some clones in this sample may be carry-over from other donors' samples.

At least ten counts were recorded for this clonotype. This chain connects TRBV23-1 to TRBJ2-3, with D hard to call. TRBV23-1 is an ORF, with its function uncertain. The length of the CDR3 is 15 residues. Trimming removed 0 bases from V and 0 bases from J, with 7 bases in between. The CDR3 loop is CASSQSSLSTDTQYF. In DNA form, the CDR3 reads TGCGCCAGCAGTCAATCGAGTCTAAGCACAGATACGCAGTATTTT.

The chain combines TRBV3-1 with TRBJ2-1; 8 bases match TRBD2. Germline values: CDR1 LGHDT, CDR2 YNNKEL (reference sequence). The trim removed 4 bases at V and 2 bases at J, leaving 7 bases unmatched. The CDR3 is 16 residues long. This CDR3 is CASSLGPGLAYNEQFF. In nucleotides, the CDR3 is TGTGCCAGCAGCCTAGGACCGGGACTAGCCTACAATGAGCAGTTCTTC.

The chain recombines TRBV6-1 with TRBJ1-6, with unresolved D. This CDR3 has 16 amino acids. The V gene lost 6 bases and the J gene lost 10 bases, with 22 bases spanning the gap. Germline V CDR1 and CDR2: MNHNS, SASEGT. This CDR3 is CASSLWTGRIVSPLHF. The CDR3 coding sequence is TGTGCCAGCAGCCTCTGGACGGGAAGAATAGTGTCACCCCTCCACTTT.

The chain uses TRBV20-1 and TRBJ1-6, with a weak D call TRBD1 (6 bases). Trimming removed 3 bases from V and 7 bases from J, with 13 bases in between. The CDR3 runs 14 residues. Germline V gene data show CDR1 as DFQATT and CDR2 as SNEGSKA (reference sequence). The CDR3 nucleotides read TGCAGTGCTAGCTTAGAGGGGGGGAATTCACCCCTCCACTTT. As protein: CSASLEGGNSPLHF.

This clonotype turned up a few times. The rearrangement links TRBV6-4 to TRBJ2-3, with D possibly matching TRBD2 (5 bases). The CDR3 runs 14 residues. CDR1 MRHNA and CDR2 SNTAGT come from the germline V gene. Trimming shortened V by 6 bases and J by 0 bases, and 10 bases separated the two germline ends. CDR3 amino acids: CASRATSSTDTQYF. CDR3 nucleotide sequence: TGTGCCAGCAGGGCAACTAGTAGCACAGATACGCAGTATTTT.

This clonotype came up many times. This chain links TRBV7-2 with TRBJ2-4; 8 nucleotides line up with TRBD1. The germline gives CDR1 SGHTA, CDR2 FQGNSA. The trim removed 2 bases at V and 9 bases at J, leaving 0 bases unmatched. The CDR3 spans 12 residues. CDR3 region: CASSLTGGIQYF. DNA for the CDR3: TGTGCCAGCAGCTTAACAGGGGGCATTCAGTACTTC. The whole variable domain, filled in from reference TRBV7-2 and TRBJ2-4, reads GAGVSQSPSNKVTEKGKDVELRCDPISGHTALYWYRQSLGQGLEFLIYFQGNSAPDKSGLPSDRFSAERTGGSVSTLTIQRTQQEDSAVYLCASSLTGGIQYFGAGTRLSVL.

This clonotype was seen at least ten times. The CDR3 protein is CASSLGVKNYEQYF. The CDR3 DNA reads TGTGCCAGCAGTTTGGGAGTGAAAAACTACGAGCAGTACTTC. The chain is built from TRBV12-3 or TRBV12-4 and TRBJ2-7; tentative D call: TRBD2 (5 bases). The CDR3 is 14 amino acids. The V and J ends lost 3 bases and 3 bases respectively, with 12 bases between them.

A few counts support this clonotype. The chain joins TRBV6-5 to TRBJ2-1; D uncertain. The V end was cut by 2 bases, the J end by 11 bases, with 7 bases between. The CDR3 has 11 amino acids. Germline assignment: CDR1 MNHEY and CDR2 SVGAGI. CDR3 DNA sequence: TGTGCCAGCAGTTACCTAAAGCAGCAGTTCTTC. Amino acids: CASSYLKQQFF.

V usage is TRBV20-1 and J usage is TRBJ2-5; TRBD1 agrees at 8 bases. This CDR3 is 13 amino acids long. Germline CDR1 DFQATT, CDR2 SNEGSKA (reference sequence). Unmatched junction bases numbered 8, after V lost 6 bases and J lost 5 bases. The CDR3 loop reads CSATGGRKETQYF. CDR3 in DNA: TGCAGTGCAACAGGGGGGCGCAAGGAGACCCAGTACTTC.